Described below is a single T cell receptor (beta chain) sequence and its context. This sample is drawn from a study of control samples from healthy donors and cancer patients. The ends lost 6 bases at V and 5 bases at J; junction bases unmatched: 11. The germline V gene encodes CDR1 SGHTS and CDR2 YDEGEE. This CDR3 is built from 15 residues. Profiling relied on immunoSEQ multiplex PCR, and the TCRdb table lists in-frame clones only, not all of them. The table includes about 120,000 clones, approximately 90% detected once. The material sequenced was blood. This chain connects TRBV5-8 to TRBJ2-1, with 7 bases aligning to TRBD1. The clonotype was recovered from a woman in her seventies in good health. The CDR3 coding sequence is TGTGCCAGCACCTCGACAGGGTATACCGACAATGAGCAGTTCTTC. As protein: CASTSTGYTDNEQFF. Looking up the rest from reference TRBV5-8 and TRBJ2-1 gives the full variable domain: EAGVTQSPTHLIKTRGQQATLRCSPISGHTSVYWYQQALGLGLQFLLWYDEGEERNRGNFPPRFSGRQFPNYSSELNVNALELEDSALYLCASTSTGYTDNEQFFGPGTRLTVL.